This T cell receptor beta chain was recorded in a study of control samples from healthy donors and cancer patients. The protocol was immunoSEQ multiplex PCR, while the TCRdb copy is restricted to in-frame clones and leaves out a portion. The sample has approximately 59,000 clones, more than 70% seen once. Germline loops: CDR1 MDHEN, CDR2 SYDVKM. Trimming cost V 2 bases and J 2 bases, with 7 bases left between them. CDR3 length: 13 amino acids. The sample comprised PBMCs. The chain has TRBV28 and TRBJ2-7; no clear D gene. This clonotype was obtained from a woman in her sixties with lung cancer. In nucleotides, the CDR3 is TGTGCCAGCAGTTTACCCGACACCTACGAGCAGTACTTC. This translates into CASSLPDTYEQYF.